This entry describes one TCR beta chain. Germline V gene sequence: CDR1 MNHEY, CDR2 SVGAGI. The junction had 2 bases not matched to a gene; V was cut back by 6 bases and J by 3 bases. This CDR3 is 13 amino acids long. As originally analysed: Amplification of reference gene primers provided the estimated nucleated cell counts. Profiled with immunoSEQ multiplex PCR; TCRdb holds only in-frame clones, not every one. V, J and clone size are taken as reported in that table, and D and trimming were inferred from the DNA itself. The repertoire includes more than 200,000 clones, roughly 83% of them detected once, and around 2.5% sits in the top ten. This specimen belongs to a study of blood T cell repertoires in COVID-19. Across the whole study: Donors in the United States, Italy and Spain gave samples during acute or convalescent COVID-19. PBMCs, B-cell-depleted T cells, or T cells were the source of the cDNA or gDNA that made up the material.

Specimen: peripheral blood. This clonotype was sampled from a woman between 65 and 79 years old with active or convalescent COVID-19. V is TRBV6-5 and J is TRBJ1-1, with TRBD1 identical over 9 bases. The chain's CDR3 is CASRRDRDTEAFF. CDR3 in DNA: TGTGCCAGCAGACGGGACAGGGACACTGAAGCTTTCTTT.